The 3 T cell receptor beta chains below come from one sample, sequenced in a study of blood T cell repertoires in COVID-19. TCRdb's table, derived via immunoSEQ multiplex PCR, lists solely in-frame clones and lacks some. In the table there are 90,000 or so clones, 89% of which are singletons. The source material was peripheral blood. The receptors derive from an elderly woman with active COVID-19.

This clone was found once. V and J are TRBV4-1 and TRBJ1-2; D gene ambiguous. CDR3 size: 15 residues. Germline lookup yields CDR1 MGHRA and CDR2 YSYEKL. V was pared by 0 bases and J by 8 bases, with 16 bases between. The CDR3 coding sequence is TGCGCCAGCAGCCAAGATCCCGGCTCAGGCTCGGGCTACACCTTC. This codes for CASSQDPGSGSGYTF.

The V call is TRBV5-1, the J call TRBJ1-1; tentatively, D is TRBD1 (6 bases). Trimming took off 0 bases at V and 4 bases at J, with 13 bases between the two ends. Germline loops: CDR1 SGHRS, CDR2 YFSETQ. The CDR3 spans 15 residues. The CDR3 bases are TGCGCCAGCAGCTTGGAGAGTTGGGGGCTCACTGAAGCTTTCTTT. Its translation is CASSLESWGLTEAFF. The full variable domain, rest sourced from reference TRBV5-1 and TRBJ1-1, is KAGVTQTPRYLIKTRGQQVTLSCSPISGHRSVSWYQQTPGQGLQFLFEYFSETQRNKGNFPGRFSGRQFSNSRSEMNVSTLELGDSALYLCASSLESWGLTEAFFGQGTRLTVV.

The chain recombines TRBV6-2 or TRBV6-3 with TRBJ2-4, with 9 bases aligning to TRBD2. Trimming at V came to 2 bases and at J to 5 bases, leaving 7 bases not matched to a gene. Germline-derived CDR1 and CDR2 are MNHEY and SVGEGT. This CDR3 is built from 16 residues. DNA of the CDR3: TGTGCCAGCAGTTACGGCGGGAGGGCCCGCGAAAACATTCAGTACTTC. Protein sequence: CASSYGGRARENIQYF.